Listed below are T cell receptor beta chains from one sample, sequenced in a study of T cell responses to AZD1222 COVID-19 vaccine. Profiling relied on immunoSEQ multiplex PCR, and the TCRdb table lists in-frame clones only, not all of them. The sample carries about 140,000 clones, 85% to 90% recorded once. The input for sequencing was peripheral blood, taken on day 0 of AZD1222 vaccination. Receptors were obtained from an adult in good health. The CDR3 runs from the conserved cysteine through the conserved F or W. A D gene is named only where the DNA matches it firmly. Not all rows give a size; the values are once, few, many and, for expanded clones, a class.

d_gene,abundance,v_gene,j_gene,CDR3nt,CDR3aa
TRBD2,few,TRBV4-3,TRBJ2-1,TGCGCCAGCAGCCAAGATAGGATCAGCGGGAGTTACAATGAGCAGTTCTTC,CASSQDRISGSYNEQFF
NA,NA,TRBV5-1,TRBJ2-3,TGCGCCAGCAGCCCAACGATAGGGGGCACAGATACGCAGTATTTT,CASSPTIGGTDTQYF
NA,NA,TRBV3-1/TRBV3-2,TRBJ1-4,TGTGCCAGCAGCCAAGAGGGAGGGGGTGAAAAACTGTTTTTT,CASSQEGGGEKLFF
NA,few,TRBV5-1,TRBJ2-5,TGCGCCAGCGGTCAGGGGACAAAAGGAGAGACCCAGTACTTC,CASGQGTKGETQYF
NA,NA,TRBV6-5,TRBJ2-3,TGTGCCAGCACCCGATCGTACACAGATACGCAGTATTTT,CASTRSYTDTQYF
NA,NA,TRBV10-3,TRBJ2-7,TGTGCCATCAGTGAGAGGGCCTCTACCTACGAGCAGTACTTC,CAISERASTYEQYF
NA,NA,TRBV18,TRBJ2-7,TGTGCCAGTGCCCGGGACACTCACTCCTACGAGCAGTACTTC,CASARDTHSYEQYF
NA,NA,TRBV7-9,TRBJ2-4,TGTGCCAGCAGCTTAGGGACCATTCAGTACTTC,CASSLGTIQYF
NA,NA,TRBV6-5,TRBJ1-2,TGTGCCAGCAGTTATAGGAACGGCCTCTATGGCTACACCTTC,CASSYRNGLYGYTF
TRBD1,few,TRBV3-1/TRBV3-2,TRBJ1-2,TGTGCCAGCAGCCATCCCCTGGGACAGGGGTATGGCTACACCTTC,CASSHPLGQGYGYTF
TRBD1,NA,TRBV19,TRBJ2-7,TGTGCCAGTAGCCACGGGACAGCCTACGAGCAGTACTTC,CASSHGTAYEQYF
TRBD1,NA,TRBV25-1,TRBJ1-2,TGTGCCAGCACCGAATCAGGGGGGAACGGCTACACCTTC,CASTESGGNGYTF
TRBD1,NA,TRBV28,TRBJ2-1,TGTGCCAGCAGTTTACCGGGACAGGGCTACAATGAGCAGTTCTTC,CASSLPGQGYNEQFF
NA,NA,TRBV6-5,TRBJ2-1,TGTGCCAGCAGTTCTCGGTGGGAGACGGGCAATGAGCAGTTCTTC,CASSSRWETGNEQFF
NA,once,TRBV5-4,TRBJ1-1,TGTGCCTACCGCCCGGACAGTCGGACTGAAGCTTTCTTT,CAYRPDSRTEAFF
NA,NA,TRBV4-1,TRBJ1-5,TGCGCCAGCAGCCAAGATTTCCCTCGGGGGGAGGATCGGGATCAGCCCCAGCATTTT,CASSQDFPRGEDRDQPQHF
TRBD1,NA,TRBV6-5,TRBJ1-1,TGTGCCAGCAGCAAGGACAGGGTGGTAGCTGAAGCTTTCTTT,CASSKDRVVAEAFF
NA,NA,TRBV7-2,TRBJ1-1,TGTGCCAGCAGCTTGAGGGGTTCGGAGGGTGAAGCTTTCTTT,CASSLRGSEGEAFF
NA,NA,TRBV27,TRBJ1-1,TGTGCCAGCCGTGGGACTTTGAACACTGAAGCTTTCTTT,CASRGTLNTEAFF
TRBD2,NA,TRBV10-1,TRBJ2-7,TGCGCCAGCAGTGGTTGGGGGGGAAGCTACTACGAGCAGTACTTC,CASSGWGGSYYEQYF
TRBD2,NA,TRBV9,TRBJ2-1,TGTGCCAGCAGCGTAGAAGTGGTAGCGGGAGGGCATTACAATGAGCAGTTCTTC,CASSVEVVAGGHYNEQFF
NA,NA,TRBV2,TRBJ2-7,TGTGCCAGCAGTGAAGGGGGGAGTAGTTACGAGCAGTACTTC,CASSEGGSSYEQYF
TRBD1,NA,TRBV6-5,TRBJ1-3,TGTGCCATCGACAGGGTAGAGGGGGTAGACACCATATATTTT,CAIDRVEGVDTIYF
TRBD1,NA,TRBV27,TRBJ2-3,TGTGCCAGCAGCCTTATTCCCGGGGACAGGGGTTATTGGCGCACAGATACGCAGTATTTT,CASSLIPGDRGYWRTDTQYF
NA,NA,TRBV7-9,TRBJ2-5,TGTGCCAGCAGCTTTGCCTCCCCCCAAGAGACCCAGTACTTC,CASSFASPQETQYF
NA,NA,TRBV3-1/TRBV3-2,TRBJ2-1,TGTGCCAGCAGCCAAGTCTCGGGGGCCTACAATGAGCAGTTCTTC,CASSQVSGAYNEQFF
TRBD2,NA,TRBV2,TRBJ2-1,TGTGCCAGCACTAGCGGCCCCTACAATGAGCAGTTCTTC,CASTSGPYNEQFF
NA,NA,TRBV5-4,TRBJ1-2,TGTGCCAGCAGCCCGGGGGCCGATCCCGGCTACACCTTC,CASSPGADPGYTF
NA,NA,TRBV2,TRBJ1-2,TGTGCCGGCCAGACCGCACTAGAAGGCTACACCTTC,CAGQTALEGYTF
TRBD2,NA,TRBV19,TRBJ2-3,TGTGCCAGTAAAACCGGGACTAGCGGCACAGATACGCAGTATTTT,CASKTGTSGTDTQYF
TRBD1,NA,TRBV19,TRBJ1-5,TGTGCCAGTAGCCACCAGGGGGGGAATCAGCCCCAGCATTTT,CASSHQGGNQPQHF
NA,NA,TRBV7-6,TRBJ2-7,TGTGCCAGCAGCAGCCGGGACACCTACTACGAGCAGTACTTC,CASSSRDTYYEQYF
NA,NA,TRBV9,TRBJ1-1,TGTGCCAGCAGCGTAGGAGGCTGGGCTGAAGCTTTCTTT,CASSVGGWAEAFF
NA,NA,TRBV28,TRBJ1-3,TGTGCCAGCTCTACAGGGAGGATGTACACCATATATTTT,CASSTGRMYTIYF
NA,NA,TRBV7-9,TRBJ2-1,TGTGCCAGCAGCTTATCTGAGGCCGGGGAAAATGAGCAGTTCTTC,CASSLSEAGENEQFF
NA,NA,TRBV27,TRBJ2-7,TGTGCCAGCAGTTTAAAGGAGTACTCCTACGAGCAGTACTTC,CASSLKEYSYEQYF
NA,NA,TRBV27,TRBJ2-7,TGTGCCAGCAGTCAACGCGGAGATTCCTACGAGCAGTACTTC,CASSQRGDSYEQYF
NA,NA,TRBV18,TRBJ2-6,TGTGCCAGCTCACCAAAGGGGTTGAGCTCTGGGGCCAACGTCCTGACTTTC,CASSPKGLSSGANVLTF
NA,NA,TRBV28,TRBJ1-2,TGTGCCAGCACCGCGGTCTCGGGGCAGGGCGCAAACCTCCGGGAGGGCTACACCTTC,CASTAVSGQGANLREGYTF
NA,NA,TRBV3-1/TRBV3-2,TRBJ1-1,TGTGCCAGCACCGGGAACAGGGCCCCGAGCACTGAAGCTTTCTTT,CASTGNRAPSTEAFF
NA,NA,TRBV7-2,TRBJ1-5,TGTGCCAGCAGCTTAGCAGGGGTAGGTCAAGGGAATCAGCCCCAGCATTTT,CASSLAGVGQGNQPQHF
NA,NA,TRBV19,TRBJ2-5,TGTGCCAGTAGTATAAGTCCAGGAGTAGAGACCCAGTACTTC,CASSISPGVETQYF
NA,NA,TRBV5-1,TRBJ2-1,TGCGCCAGCAGCTCGCCCTACAATGAGCAGTTCTTC,CASSSPYNEQFF
NA,NA,TRBV6-5,TRBJ2-2,TGTGCCAGCTCGGAAATGCGTGCCGGGGAGCTGTTTTTT,CASSEMRAGELFF
NA,NA,TRBV4-3,TRBJ1-5,TGCGCCAGCAGCCAAGATTCCGGGGCCGGGAATCAGCCCCAGCATTTT,CASSQDSGAGNQPQHF
NA,few,TRBV14,TRBJ1-5,TGTGCCAGCAGCCAATCTTCTGTAGCCCAGCCCCAGCATTTT,CASSQSSVAQPQHF
NA,NA,TRBV9,TRBJ1-6,TGTGCCAGCAGCGTAGGCAGAGCTAATAATTCACCCCTCCACTTT,CASSVGRANNSPLHF
TRBD1,NA,TRBV14,TRBJ2-7,TGTGCCAGCAGCCCGGACAGGAGACGTTACGAGCAGTACTTC,CASSPDRRRYEQYF
TRBD1,NA,TRBV6-1,TRBJ1-1,TGTGCCAGCAGTGAAAGTGAACAGGGGCCGTCTTTCTTT,CASSESEQGPSFF
TRBD2,NA,TRBV27,TRBJ2-7,TGTGCCAGCAGTTTATTCGGGGGGTGGGCTACTAGCGGGAAGAACGAGCAGTACTTC,CASSLFGGWATSGKNEQYF
TRBD2,NA,TRBV29-1,TRBJ2-7,TGCAGCGTTCTGGGACTAGCGGGAAGTGAGCAGTACTTC,CSVLGLAGSEQYF
NA,NA,TRBV18,TRBJ2-3,TGTGCCAGCTCGCCCTACACAGATACGCAGTATTTT,CASSPYTDTQYF
NA,NA,TRBV5-6,TRBJ2-2,TGTGCCAGCAGCTTCCAAGACTTCGGGGAGCTGTTTTTT,CASSFQDFGELFF
NA,NA,TRBV2,TRBJ2-1,TGTGCCAGCAATACGGGGTACAATGAGCAGTTCTTC,CASNTGYNEQFF
TRBD1,NA,TRBV7-9,TRBJ1-2,TGTGCCAGCAGCTCCTCCGGGACAGGGGCGTTGTCGTATGGCTACACCTTC,CASSSSGTGALSYGYTF